There are a few counts of the clone carrying this T cell receptor beta chain. The antigen is unknown. TCRdb used MiXCR to reprocess the reads, holding one entry per CDR3 protein. The sample includes over 10,000 distinct CDR3 sequences, 28% seen only once; the top ten take 2% to 2.5%. The sample comes from a study of liver allograft versus peripheral blood T cells. Overall study context: The study compared liver allograft T cell receptor repertoires against peripheral blood repertoires of liver transplant recipients.

Notes on the study in general: Reported data describe T cell receptor repertoires within liver allografts as differing from those in peripheral blood.

V was shortened by 1 base and J by 1 base, with 10 bases between the two germline ends. CDR3 length equals 15 residues. From germline, CDR1 is MDHEN and CDR2 SYDVKM. The chain couples TRBV28 to TRBJ1-1; unclear D gene. The TCR comes from a human patient who had a liver transplant. Part of the T cells may come from the graft donor. DNA for the CDR3: TGTGCCAGCAGTTTATTTGGTGACTCGAACACTGAAGCTTTCTTT. Its protein product is CASSLFGDSNTEAFF.